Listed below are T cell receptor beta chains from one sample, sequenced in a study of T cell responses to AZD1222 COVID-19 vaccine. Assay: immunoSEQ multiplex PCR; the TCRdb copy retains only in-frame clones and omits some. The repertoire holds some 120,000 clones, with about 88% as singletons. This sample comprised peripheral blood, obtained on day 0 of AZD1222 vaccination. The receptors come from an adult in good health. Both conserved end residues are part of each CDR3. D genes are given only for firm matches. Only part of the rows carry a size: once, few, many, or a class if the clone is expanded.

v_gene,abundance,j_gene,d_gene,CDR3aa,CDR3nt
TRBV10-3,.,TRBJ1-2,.,CAISESTENYGYTF,TGTGCCATCAGTGAGTCGACCGAGAACTATGGCTACACCTTC
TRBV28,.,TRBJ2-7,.,CASRKGGGYEQYF,TGTGCCAGCAGAAAGGGGGGCGGTTACGAGCAGTACTTC
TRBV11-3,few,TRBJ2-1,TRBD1,CASSLIYRGNEQFF,TGTGCCAGCAGCTTAATCTACAGGGGTAATGAGCAGTTCTTC
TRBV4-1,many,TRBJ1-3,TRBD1,CASSQPMTGFGNTIYF,TGCGCCAGCAGCCAACCCATGACAGGGTTTGGAAACACCATATATTTT
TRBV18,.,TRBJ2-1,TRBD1,CASSSRDRGSNEQFF,TGTGCCAGCTCATCACGGGACAGGGGGAGCAATGAGCAGTTCTTC
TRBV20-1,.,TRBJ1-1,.,CSASSPGNTEAFF,TGCAGTGCTAGTTCCCCCGGGAACACTGAAGCTTTCTTT
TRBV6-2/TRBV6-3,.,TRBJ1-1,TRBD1,CASSFPDRGGEVNTEAFF,TGTGCCAGCAGTTTCCCGGACAGGGGTGGAGAGGTGAACACTGAAGCTTTCTTT
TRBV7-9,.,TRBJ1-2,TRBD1,CASSYTTGYNYGYTF,TGTGCCAGCAGCTACACGACAGGGTACAACTATGGCTACACCTTC
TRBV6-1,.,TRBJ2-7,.,CASSEGGFYHEQYF,TGTGCCAGCAGTGAAGGGGGTTTTTACCACGAGCAGTACTTC
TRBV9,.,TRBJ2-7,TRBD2,CASGGGDGGLGEQYF,TGTGCCAGCGGGGGAGGGGACGGAGGCCTGGGCGAGCAGTACTTC
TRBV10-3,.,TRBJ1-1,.,CAISWDTTNTEAFF,TGTGCCATCAGCTGGGACACCACGAACACTGAAGCTTTCTTT
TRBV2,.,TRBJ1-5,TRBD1,CASRSGQGGQPQHF,TGTGCCAGCAGATCGGGACAGGGGGGTCAGCCCCAGCATTTT
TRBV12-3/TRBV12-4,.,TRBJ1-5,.,CASNGAGNQPQHF,TGTGCCAGCAACGGGGCGGGCAATCAGCCCCAGCATTTT
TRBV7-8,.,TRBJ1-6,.,CASSLVGYPKNSPLHF,TGTGCCAGCAGCTTAGTAGGGTACCCGAAAAATTCACCCCTCCACTTT
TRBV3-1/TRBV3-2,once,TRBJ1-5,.,CASSQGLVDQPQHF,TGTGCCAGCAGCCAAGGCCTAGTGGATCAGCCCCAGCATTTT
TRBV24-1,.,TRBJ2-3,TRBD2,CATSAGGGTDTQYF,TGTGCCACCAGTGCGGGGGGGGGCACAGATACGCAGTATTTT
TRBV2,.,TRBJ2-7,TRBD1,CASSPQGVFTYEQYF,TGTGCCAGCAGCCCACAGGGGGTTTTTACCTACGAGCAGTACTTC
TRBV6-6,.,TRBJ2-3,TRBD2,CASRLAGGPRTDTQYF,TGTGCCAGCAGGTTAGCGGGAGGGCCCCGCACAGATACGCAGTATTTT
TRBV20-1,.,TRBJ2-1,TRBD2,CSASSLSTSGGVAEQFF,TGCAGTGCTAGTTCCCTCTCGACTAGCGGGGGGGTCGCAGAGCAGTTCTTC
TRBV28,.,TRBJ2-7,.,CASSLSRGPIGEQYF,TGTGCCAGCAGTTTATCTAGGGGCCCCATCGGGGAGCAGTACTTC
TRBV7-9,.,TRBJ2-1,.,CASSTVGGEQFF,TGTGCCAGCAGCACGGTTGGGGGCGAGCAGTTCTTC
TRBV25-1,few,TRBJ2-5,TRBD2,CASSEGGRLAGAQETQYF,TGTGCCAGCAGTGAAGGTGGTAGACTAGCGGGGGCCCAAGAGACCCAGTACTTC
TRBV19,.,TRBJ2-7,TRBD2,CASSPGTSGRAGSYEQYF,TGTGCCAGTAGTCCAGGGACTAGCGGGAGGGCCGGCTCCTACGAGCAGTACTTC
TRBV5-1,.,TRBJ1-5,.,CASSLWGEGNQPQHF,TGCGCCAGCAGCTTGTGGGGGGAAGGCAATCAGCCCCAGCATTTT
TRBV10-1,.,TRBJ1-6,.,CASSECLTGIYNSPLHF,TGCGCCAGCAGTGAGTGCCTTACAGGAATCTATAATTCACCCCTCCACTTT
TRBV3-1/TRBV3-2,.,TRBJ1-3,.,CASSQAGVGNTIYF,TGTGCCAGCAGCCAAGCAGGGGTTGGAAACACCATATATTTT
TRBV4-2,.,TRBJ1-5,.,CASSQDVGGDNQPQHF,TGTGCCAGCAGCCAAGATGTAGGGGGTGACAATCAGCCCCAGCATTTT
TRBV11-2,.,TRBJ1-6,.,CASTSSRGYNSPLHF,TGTGCCAGCACTTCGTCGAGGGGCTATAATTCACCCCTCCACTTT
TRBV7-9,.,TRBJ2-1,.,CASSFSTADEQFF,TGTGCCAGCAGCTTCTCGACGGCGGATGAGCAGTTCTTC
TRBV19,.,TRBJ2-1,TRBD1,CASSITTGGYNEQFF,TGTGCCAGTAGTATTACCACAGGGGGGTACAATGAGCAGTTCTTC
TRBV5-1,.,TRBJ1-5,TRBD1,CASSAGQGEQPQHF,TGCGCCAGCAGCGCGGGACAGGGAGAGCAGCCCCAGCATTTT
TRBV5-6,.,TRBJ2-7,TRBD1,CASSLAGTGASYEQYF,TGTGCCAGCAGCTTGGCCGGGACAGGGGCCTCCTACGAGCAGTACTTC
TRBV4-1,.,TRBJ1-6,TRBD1,CASSQRQGAGNSPLHF,TGCGCCAGCAGCCAGCGACAGGGGGCTGGCAATTCACCCCTCCACTTT